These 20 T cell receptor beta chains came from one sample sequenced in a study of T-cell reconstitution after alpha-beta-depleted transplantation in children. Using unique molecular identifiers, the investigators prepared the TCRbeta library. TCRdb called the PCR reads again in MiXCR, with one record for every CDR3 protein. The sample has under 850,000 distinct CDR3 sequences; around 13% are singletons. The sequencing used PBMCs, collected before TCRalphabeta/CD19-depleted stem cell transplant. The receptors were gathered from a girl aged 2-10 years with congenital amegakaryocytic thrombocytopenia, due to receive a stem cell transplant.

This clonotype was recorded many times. CDR3 residues: CASSLAEVSGHNEQFF. The CDR3 DNA reads as TGCGCCAGCAGCTTGGCCGAGGTTAGCGGGCACAATGAGCAGTTCTTC. The gene calls are TRBV5-1 and TRBJ2-1; TRBD2 matches 7 bases. The CDR3 sequence is 16 residues long. Germline values: CDR1 SGHRS, CDR2 YFSETQ. V dropped 0 bases and J dropped 5; count of bases not matched to a gene: 8.

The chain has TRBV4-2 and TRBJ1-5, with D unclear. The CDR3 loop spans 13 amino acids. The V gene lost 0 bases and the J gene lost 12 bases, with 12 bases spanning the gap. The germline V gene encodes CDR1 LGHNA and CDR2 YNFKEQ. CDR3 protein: CASSQEVWGNQHF. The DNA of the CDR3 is TGTGCCAGCAGCCAAGAGGTTTGGGGAAACCAGCATTTT.

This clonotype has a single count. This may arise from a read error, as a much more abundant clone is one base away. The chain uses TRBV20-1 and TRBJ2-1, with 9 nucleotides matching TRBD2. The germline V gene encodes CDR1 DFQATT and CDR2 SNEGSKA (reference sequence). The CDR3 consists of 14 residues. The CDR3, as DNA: TGCACTGCTAGCGGGACTAGCTTGAGGAATGAGCAGTTCTTC. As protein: CTASGTSLRNEQFF.

Here the CDR3 DNA reads TGTGCCATCGGGTACGAGCAGTACTTC. It is translated as CAIGYEQYF. The chain employs TRBV10-3 and TRBJ2-7; D is unresolved. This CDR3 has 9 residues. The V end was cut by 8 bases, the J end by 4 bases, with 3 bases between. Germline values: CDR1 ENHRY, CDR2 SYGVKD.

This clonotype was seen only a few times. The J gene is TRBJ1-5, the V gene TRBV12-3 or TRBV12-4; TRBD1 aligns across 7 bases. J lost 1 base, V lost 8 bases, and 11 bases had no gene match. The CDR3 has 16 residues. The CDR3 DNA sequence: TGTGCCAGCCCCGACAGGGCCCCAGGGAGCAATCAGCCCCAGCATTTT. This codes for CASPDRAPGSNQPQHF.

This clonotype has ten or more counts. As DNA, the CDR3 is TGTGCCAGCAGCTTGGCTTACAGGGAAGAGACCCAGTACTTC. As protein: CASSLAYREETQYF. This rearrangement joins TRBV7-8 to TRBJ2-5; possible D gene TRBD1, 6 bases. The germline CDR1 and CDR2 sequences are SGHVS and FQNEAQ. This CDR3 is 14 amino acids long. Between the trimmed V and J ends, which lost 3 bases and 3 bases, there was a span of 11 bases. The full variable domain, completed using reference TRBV7-8 and TRBJ2-5, is GAGVSQSPRYKVAKRGQDVALRCDPISGHVSLFWYQQALGQGPEFLTYFQNEAQLDKSGLPSDRFFAERPEGSVSTLKIQRTQQEDSAVYLCASSLAYREETQYFGPGTRLLVL.

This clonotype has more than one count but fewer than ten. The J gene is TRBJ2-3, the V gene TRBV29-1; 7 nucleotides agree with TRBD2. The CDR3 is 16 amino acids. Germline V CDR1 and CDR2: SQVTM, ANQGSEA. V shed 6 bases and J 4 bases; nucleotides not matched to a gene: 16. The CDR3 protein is CSVSGTKMIGSDTQYF. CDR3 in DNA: TGCAGCGTCTCCGGGACTAAAATGATCGGTTCAGATACGCAGTATTTT.

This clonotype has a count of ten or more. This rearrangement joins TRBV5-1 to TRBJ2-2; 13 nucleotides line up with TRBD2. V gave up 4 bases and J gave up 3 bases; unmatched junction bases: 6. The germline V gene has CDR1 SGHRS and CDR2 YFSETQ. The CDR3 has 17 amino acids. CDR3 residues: CASSGGLAGADTGELFF. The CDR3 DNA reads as TGCGCCAGCAGCGGCGGACTAGCGGGAGCCGACACCGGGGAGCTGTTTTTT. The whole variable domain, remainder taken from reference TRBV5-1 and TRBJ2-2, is KAGVTQTPRYLIKTRGQQVTLSCSPISGHRSVSWYQQTPGQGLQFLFEYFSETQRNKGNFPGRFSGRQFSNSRSEMNVSTLELGDSALYLCASSGGLAGADTGELFFGEGSRLTVL.

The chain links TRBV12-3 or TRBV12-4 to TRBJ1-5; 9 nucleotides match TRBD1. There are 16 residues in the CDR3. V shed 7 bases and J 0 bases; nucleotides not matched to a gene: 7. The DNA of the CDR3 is TGTGCCAGCACCCGGGACAGGGCATATAGCAATCAGCCCCAGCATTTT. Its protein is CASTRDRAYSNQPQHF.

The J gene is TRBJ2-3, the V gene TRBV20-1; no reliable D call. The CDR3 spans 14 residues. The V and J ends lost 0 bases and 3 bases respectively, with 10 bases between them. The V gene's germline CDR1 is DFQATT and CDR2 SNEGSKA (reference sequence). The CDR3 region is CSARDSGLTDTQYF. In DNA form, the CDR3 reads TGCAGTGCTAGAGATTCAGGCCTTACAGATACGCAGTATTTT.

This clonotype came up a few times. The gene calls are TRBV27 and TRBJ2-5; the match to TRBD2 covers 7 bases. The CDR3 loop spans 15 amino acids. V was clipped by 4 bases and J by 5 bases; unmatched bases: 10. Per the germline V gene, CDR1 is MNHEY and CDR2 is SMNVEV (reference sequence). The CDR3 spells CASSSPLSGSETQYF. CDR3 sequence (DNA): TGTGCCAGCAGTTCCCCCCTTAGCGGGTCGGAGACCCAGTACTTC.

The DNA of the CDR3 is TGTGCCAACAGTTCCGAATTCTACGAGCAGTACTTC. Amino acid sequence: CANSSEFYEQYF. The chain joins TRBV7-9 to TRBJ2-7; D gene uncertain. This CDR3 is built from 12 residues. Trimming took 10 bases from V and 3 from J, leaving 13 bases between them. CDR1 is SEHNR and CDR2 is FQNEAQ in the germline V gene (reference sequence). Looking up the rest from reference TRBV7-9 and TRBJ2-7 gives the full variable domain: DTGVSQNPRHKITKRGQNVTFRCDPISEHNRLYWYRQTLGQGPEFLTYFQNEAQLEKSRLLSDRFSAERPKGSFSTLEIQRTEQGDSAMYLCANSSEFYEQYFGPGTRLTVT.

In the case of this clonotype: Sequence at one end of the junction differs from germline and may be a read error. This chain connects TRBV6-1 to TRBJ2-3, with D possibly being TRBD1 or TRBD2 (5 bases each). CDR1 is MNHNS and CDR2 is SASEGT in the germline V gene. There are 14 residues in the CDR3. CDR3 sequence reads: CGSRQTTSTDTQYF. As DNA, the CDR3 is TGTGGCAGCAGACAGACTACTAGCACAGATACGCAGTATTTT.

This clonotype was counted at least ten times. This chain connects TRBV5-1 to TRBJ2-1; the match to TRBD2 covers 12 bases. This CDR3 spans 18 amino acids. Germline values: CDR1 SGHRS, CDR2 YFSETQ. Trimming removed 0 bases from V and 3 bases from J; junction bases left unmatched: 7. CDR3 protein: CASSLGKTSGSIYNEQFF. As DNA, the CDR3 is TGCGCCAGCAGCTTGGGAAAGACTAGCGGGAGTATCTACAATGAGCAGTTCTTC.

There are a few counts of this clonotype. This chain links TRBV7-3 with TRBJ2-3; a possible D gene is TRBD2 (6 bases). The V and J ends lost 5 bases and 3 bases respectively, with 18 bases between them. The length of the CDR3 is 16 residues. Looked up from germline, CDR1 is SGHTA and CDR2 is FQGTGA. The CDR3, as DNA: TGTGCCAGCAGCCCCTCGCCGGGACTCTTAACAGATACGCAGTATTTT. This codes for CASSPSPGLLTDTQYF. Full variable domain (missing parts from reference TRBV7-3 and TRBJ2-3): GAGVSQTPSNKVTEKGKYVELRCDPISGHTALYWYRQSLGQGPEFLIYFQGTGAADDSGLPNDRFFAVRPEGSVSTLKIQRTERGDSAVYLCASSPSPGLLTDTQYFGPGTRLTVL.

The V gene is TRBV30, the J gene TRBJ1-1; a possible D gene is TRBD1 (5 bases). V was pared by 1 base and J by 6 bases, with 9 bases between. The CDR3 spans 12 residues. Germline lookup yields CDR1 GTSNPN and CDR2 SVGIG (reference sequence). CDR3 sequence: CAWSAGFPEAFF. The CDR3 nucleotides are TGTGCCTGGAGTGCAGGGTTCCCTGAAGCTTTCTTT.

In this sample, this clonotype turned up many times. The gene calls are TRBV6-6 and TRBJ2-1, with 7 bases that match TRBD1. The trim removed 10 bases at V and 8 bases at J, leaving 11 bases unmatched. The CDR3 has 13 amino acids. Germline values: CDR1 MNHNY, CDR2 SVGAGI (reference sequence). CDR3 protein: CANRQGKEYEQFF. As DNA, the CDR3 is TGTGCCAACCGACAGGGCAAGGAATATGAGCAGTTCTTC.

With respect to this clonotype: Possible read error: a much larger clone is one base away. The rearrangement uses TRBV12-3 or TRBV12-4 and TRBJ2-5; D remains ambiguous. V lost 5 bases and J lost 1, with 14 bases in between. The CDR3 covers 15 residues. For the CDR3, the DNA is TGTGCCAGCAGTCAGCTAACGGGCACCCAAGAGACCCAGTACTTC. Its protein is CASSQLTGTQETQYF.

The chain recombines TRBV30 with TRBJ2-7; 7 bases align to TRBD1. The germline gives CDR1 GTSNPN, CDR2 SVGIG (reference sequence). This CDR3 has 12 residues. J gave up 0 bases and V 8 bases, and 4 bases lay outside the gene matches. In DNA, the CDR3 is TGTGCCATCGACAGGGCCTCCTACGAGCAGTACTTC. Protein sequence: CAIDRASYEQYF.

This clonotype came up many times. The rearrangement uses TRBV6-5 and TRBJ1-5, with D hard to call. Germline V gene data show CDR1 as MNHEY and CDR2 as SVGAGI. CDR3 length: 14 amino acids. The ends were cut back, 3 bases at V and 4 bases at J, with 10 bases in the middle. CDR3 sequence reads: CASSYDVRNQPQHF. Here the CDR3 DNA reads TGTGCCAGCAGTTATGACGTAAGGAATCAGCCCCAGCATTTT.